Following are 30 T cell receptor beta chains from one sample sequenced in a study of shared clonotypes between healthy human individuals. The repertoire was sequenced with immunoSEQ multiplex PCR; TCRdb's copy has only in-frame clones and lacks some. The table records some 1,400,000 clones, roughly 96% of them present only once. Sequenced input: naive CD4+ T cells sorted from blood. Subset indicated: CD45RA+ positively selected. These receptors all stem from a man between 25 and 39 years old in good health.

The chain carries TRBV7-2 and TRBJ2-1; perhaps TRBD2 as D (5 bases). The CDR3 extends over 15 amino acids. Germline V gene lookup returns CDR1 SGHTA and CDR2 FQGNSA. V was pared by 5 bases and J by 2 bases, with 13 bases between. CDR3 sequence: CASSPGKLTYNEQFF. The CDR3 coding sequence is TGTGCCAGCAGCCCCGGGAAGTTGACCTACAATGAGCAGTTCTTC.

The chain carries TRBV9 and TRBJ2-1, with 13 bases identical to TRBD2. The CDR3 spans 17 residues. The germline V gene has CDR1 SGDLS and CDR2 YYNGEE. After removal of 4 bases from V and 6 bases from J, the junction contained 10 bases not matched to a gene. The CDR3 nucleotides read TGTGCCAGCAGCCCAGGAAGGACTAGCGGGAGTCTCAATGAGCAGTTCTTC. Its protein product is CASSPGRTSGSLNEQFF.

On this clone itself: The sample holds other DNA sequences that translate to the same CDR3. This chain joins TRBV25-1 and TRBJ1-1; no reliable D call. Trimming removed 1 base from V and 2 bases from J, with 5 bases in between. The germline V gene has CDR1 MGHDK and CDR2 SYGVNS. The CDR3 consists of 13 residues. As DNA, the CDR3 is TGTGCCAGCAGTGAATGGGGAAACACTGAAGCTTTCTTT. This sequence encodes CASSEWGNTEAFF.

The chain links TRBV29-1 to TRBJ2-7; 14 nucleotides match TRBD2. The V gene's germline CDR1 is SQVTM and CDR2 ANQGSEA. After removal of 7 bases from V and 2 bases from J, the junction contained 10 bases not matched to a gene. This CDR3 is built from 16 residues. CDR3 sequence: CSARKGLAGGPYEQYF. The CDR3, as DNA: TGCAGCGCCAGAAAAGGACTAGCGGGAGGACCCTACGAGCAGTACTTC.

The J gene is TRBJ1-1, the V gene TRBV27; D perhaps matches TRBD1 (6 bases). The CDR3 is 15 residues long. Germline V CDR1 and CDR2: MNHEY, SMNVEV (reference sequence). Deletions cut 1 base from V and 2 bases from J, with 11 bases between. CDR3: CASSLFGTFNTEAFF. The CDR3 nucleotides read TGTGCCAGCAGTTTATTCGGGACATTCAACACTGAAGCTTTCTTT.

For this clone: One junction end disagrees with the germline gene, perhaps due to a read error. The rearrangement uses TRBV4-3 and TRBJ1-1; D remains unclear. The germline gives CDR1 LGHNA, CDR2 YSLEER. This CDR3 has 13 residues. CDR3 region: CSSSQEMGREAFF. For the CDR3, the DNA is TGCTCCAGCAGCCAAGAGATGGGGAGGGAAGCTTTCTTT.

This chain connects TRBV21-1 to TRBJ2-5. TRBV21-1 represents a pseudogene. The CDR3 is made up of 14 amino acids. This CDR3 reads CASRFPHPQETQYF. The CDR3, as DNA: TGTGCCAGCAGATTCCCCCACCCACAAGAGACCCAGTACTTC.

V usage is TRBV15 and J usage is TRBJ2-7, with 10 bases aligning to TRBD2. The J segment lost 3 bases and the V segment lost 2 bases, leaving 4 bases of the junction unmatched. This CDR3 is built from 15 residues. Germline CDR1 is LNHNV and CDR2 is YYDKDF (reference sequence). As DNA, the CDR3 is TGTGCCACCAGCAGAAGCAGCGGGAGGGACTACGAGCAGTACTTC. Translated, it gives CATSRSSGRDYEQYF.

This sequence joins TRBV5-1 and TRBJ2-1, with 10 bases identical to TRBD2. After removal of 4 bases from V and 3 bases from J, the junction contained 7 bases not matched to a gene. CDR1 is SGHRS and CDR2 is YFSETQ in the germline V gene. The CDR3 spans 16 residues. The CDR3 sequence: CASSEPRLAGYNEQFF. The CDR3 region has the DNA TGCGCCAGCAGCGAGCCCCGACTAGCGGGCTACAATGAGCAGTTCTTC.

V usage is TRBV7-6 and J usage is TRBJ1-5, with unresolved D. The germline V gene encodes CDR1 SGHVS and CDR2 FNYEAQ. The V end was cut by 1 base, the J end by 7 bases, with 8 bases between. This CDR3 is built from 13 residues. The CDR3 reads CASSLGPLQPQHF. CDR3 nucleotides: TGTGCCAGCAGCTTAGGTCCCTTACAGCCCCAGCATTTT.

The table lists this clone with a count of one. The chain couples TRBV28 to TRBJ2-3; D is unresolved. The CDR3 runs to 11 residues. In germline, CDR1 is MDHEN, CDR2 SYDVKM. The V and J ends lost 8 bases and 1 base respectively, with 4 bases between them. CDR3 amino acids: CASGRTDTQYF. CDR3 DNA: TGTGCCAGCGGACGCACAGATACGCAGTATTTT.

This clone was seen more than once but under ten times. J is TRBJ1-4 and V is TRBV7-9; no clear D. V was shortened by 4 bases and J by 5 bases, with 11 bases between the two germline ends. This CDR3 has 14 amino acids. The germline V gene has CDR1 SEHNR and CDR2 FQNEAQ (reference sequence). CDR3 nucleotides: TGTGCCAGCAGCTCGGAACGTCGGAATGAAAAACTGTTTTTT. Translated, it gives CASSSERRNEKLFF.

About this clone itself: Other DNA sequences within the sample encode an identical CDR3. The CDR3 sequence: CASSVGLAGGSGELFF. The CDR3 DNA reads as TGTGCCAGCAGCGTCGGACTAGCGGGAGGGTCCGGGGAGCTGTTTTTT. The chain carries TRBV9 and TRBJ2-2; 15 positions agree with TRBD2. CDR1 and CDR2 (germline): SGDLS, YYNGEE. With V trimmed by 2 bases and J by 6 bases, 2 bases remained unmatched. The CDR3 sequence is 16 residues long.

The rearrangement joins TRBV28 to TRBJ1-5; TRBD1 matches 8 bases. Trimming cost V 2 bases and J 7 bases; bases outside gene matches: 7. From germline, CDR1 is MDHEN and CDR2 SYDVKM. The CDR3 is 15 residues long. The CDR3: CASSLTSTGVQPQHF. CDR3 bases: TGTGCCAGCAGTTTAACCTCGACAGGGGTGCAGCCCCAGCATTTT.

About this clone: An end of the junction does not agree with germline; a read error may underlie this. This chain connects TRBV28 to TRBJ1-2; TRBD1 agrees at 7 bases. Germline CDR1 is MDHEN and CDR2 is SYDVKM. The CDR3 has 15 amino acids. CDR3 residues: CASRRQGSYYYSYTF. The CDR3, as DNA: TGTGCCAGCAGAAGACAGGGAAGTTACTACTATAGCTACACCTTC.

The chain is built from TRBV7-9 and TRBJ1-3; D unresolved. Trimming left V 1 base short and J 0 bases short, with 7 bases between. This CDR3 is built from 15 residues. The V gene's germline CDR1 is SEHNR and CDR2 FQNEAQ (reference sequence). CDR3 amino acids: CASSLGGSSGNTIYF. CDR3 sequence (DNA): TGTGCCAGCAGCTTAGGAGGGAGCTCTGGAAACACCATATATTTT.

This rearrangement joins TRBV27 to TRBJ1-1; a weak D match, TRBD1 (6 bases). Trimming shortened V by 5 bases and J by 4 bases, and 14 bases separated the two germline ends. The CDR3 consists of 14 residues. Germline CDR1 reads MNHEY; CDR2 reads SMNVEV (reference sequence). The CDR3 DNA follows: TGTGCCAGCAGTCTAAGGGGGGCAGGCACTGAAGCTTTCTTT. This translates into CASSLRGAGTEAFF.

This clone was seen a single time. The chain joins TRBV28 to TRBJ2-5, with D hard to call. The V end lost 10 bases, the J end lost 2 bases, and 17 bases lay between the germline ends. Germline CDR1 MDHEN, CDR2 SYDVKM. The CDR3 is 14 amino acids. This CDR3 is CATAPQWAQETQYF. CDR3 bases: TGTGCCACCGCTCCCCAGTGGGCGCAAGAGACCCAGTACTTC.

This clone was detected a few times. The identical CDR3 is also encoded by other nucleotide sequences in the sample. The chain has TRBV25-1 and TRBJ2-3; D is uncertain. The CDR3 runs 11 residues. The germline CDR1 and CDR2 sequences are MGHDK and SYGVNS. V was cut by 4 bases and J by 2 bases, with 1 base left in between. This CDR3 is CASSVTDTQYF. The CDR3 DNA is TGTGCCAGCAGTGTCACAGATACGCAGTATTTT. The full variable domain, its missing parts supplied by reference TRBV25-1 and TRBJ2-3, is EADIYQTPRYLVIGTGKKITLECSQTMGHDKMYWYQQDPGMELHLIHYSYGVNSTEKGDLSSESTVSRIRTEHFPLTLESARPSHTSQYLCASSVTDTQYFGPGTRLTVL.

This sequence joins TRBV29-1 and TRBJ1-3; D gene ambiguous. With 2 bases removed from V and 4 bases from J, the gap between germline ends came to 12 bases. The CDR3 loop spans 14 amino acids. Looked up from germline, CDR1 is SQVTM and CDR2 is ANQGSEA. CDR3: CSVETRGPGNTIYF. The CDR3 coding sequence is TGCAGCGTTGAAACGAGAGGGCCAGGAAACACCATATATTTT.

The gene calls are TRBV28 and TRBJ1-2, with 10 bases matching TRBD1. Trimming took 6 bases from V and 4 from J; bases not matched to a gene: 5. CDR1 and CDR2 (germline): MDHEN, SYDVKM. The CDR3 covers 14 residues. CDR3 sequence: CASRGQGESYGYTF. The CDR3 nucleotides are TGTGCCAGCAGAGGACAGGGGGAGAGCTATGGCTACACCTTC.

The CDR3 coding sequence is TGCAGTGCTAGCCATGGAAAACTGTTTTTT. This sequence encodes CSASHGKLFF. The V gene is TRBV20-1, the J gene TRBJ1-4; D not resolved. This CDR3 is 10 amino acids long. V gave up 3 bases and J gave up 10 bases, with 6 bases separating them. Germline loops: CDR1 DFQATT, CDR2 SNEGSKA (reference sequence).

The CDR3 spells CASSLTSRQGADTQYF. DNA for the CDR3: TGTGCCAGCAGCTTAACTTCGCGCCAGGGAGCAGATACGCAGTATTTT. The chain carries TRBV7-3 and TRBJ2-3, with D possibly called TRBD1 or TRBD2 (5 bases each). The CDR3 runs to 16 residues. V shed 0 bases and J shed 4 bases, with 14 bases lying between them. Germline CDR1 SGHTA, CDR2 FQGTGA.

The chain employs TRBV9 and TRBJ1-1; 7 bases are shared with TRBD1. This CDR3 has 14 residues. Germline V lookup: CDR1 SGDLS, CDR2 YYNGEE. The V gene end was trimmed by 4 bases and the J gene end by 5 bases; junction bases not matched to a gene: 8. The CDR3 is CASSLSTGTTEAFF. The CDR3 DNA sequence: TGTGCCAGCAGCCTATCGACAGGGACTACTGAAGCTTTCTTT. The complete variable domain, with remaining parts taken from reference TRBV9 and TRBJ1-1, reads DSGVTQTPKHLITATGQRVTLRCSPRSGDLSVYWYQQSLDQGLQFLIQYYNGEERAKGNILERFSAQQFPDLHSELNLSSLELGDSALYFCASSLSTGTTEAFFGQGTRLTVV.

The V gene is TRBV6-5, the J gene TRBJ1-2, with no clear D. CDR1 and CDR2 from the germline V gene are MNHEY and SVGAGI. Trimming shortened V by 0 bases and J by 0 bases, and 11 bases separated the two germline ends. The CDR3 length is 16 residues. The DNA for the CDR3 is TGTGCCAGCAGTTACTCGGGAGTGGCGGCTAACTATGGCTACACCTTC. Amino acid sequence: CASSYSGVAANYGYTF.

The CDR3 loop reads CASRWVTGPATEAFF. CDR3 nucleotide sequence: TGTGCCAGTAGATGGGTGACCGGGCCCGCCACTGAAGCTTTCTTT. J is TRBJ1-1 and V is TRBV19; no definite D call. V lost 6 bases to trimming and J lost 4 bases, with 18 bases between them. The germline CDR1 and CDR2 sequences are LNHDA and SQIVND (reference sequence). The CDR3 totals 15 residues. The whole variable domain, remainder taken from reference TRBV19 and TRBJ1-1, is DGGITQSPKYLFRKEGQNVTLSCEQNLNHDAMYWYRQDPGQGLRLIYYSQIVNDFQKGDIAEGYSVSREKKESFPLTVTSAQKNPTAFYLCASRWVTGPATEAFFGQGTRLTVV.

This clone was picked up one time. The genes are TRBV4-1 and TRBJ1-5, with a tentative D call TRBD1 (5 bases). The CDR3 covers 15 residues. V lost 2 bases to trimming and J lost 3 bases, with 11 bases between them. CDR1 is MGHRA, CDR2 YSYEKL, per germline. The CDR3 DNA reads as TGCGCCAGCAGCCAACTTGGACACGTCAATCAGCCCCAGCATTTT. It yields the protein CASSQLGHVNQPQHF.

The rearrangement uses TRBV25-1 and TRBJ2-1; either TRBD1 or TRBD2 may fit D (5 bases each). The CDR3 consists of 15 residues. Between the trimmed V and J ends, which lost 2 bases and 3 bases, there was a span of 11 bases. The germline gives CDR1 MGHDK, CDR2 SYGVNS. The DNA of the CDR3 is TGTGCCAGCAGTGAAACGGGACCCAACTACAATGAGCAGTTCTTC. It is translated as CASSETGPNYNEQFF.

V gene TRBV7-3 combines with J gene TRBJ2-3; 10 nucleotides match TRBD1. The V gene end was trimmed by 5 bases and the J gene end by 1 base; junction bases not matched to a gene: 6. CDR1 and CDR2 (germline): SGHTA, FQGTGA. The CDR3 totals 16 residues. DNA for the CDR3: TGTGCCAGCAGCATTACCGGGACAGGGGGCACAGATACGCAGTATTTT. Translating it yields CASSITGTGGTDTQYF.

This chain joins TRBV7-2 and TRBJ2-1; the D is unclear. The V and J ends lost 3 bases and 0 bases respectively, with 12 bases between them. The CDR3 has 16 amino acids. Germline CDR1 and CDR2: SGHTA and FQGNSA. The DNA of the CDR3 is TGTGCCAGCAGCTTTCGACGCGGTCTCTCCTACAATGAGCAGTTCTTC. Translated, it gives CASSFRRGLSYNEQFF. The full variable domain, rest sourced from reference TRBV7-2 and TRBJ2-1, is GAGVSQSPSNKVTEKGKDVELRCDPISGHTALYWYRQSLGQGLEFLIYFQGNSAPDKSGLPSDRFSAERTGGSVSTLTIQRTQQEDSAVYLCASSFRRGLSYNEQFFGPGTRLTVL.